The clone carrying this T cell receptor (beta chain) was seen more than once but under ten times. Its specificity is unknown. The data stem from a study of T-cell reconstitution after alpha-beta-depleted transplantation in children. Study-wide results and caveats: Newly produced T cells mostly accounted for T-cell counts and diversity one year post-transplant. Diversity of TCRbeta at day 60 was high in some patients, arising from surviving recipient T cells and thymic progenitors. Expanded graft clones numbering several hundred reportedly gave rise to alpha-beta T cells about two months after transplant.

Preparing the TCRbeta library involved the use of unique molecular identifiers. One entry per CDR3 protein results from TCRdb running MiXCR on the PCR reads. The sample carries about 900,000 distinct CDR3 sequences, under 30% recorded once. Germline V CDR1 and CDR2: MNHEY, SMNVEV (reference sequence). The CDR3 is made up of 17 amino acids. The germline V and J ends were trimmed by 2 bases and 5 bases, with 19 bases remaining between them. This sequence originates from a boy under two years old who had a stem cell transplant for SCID, so the T cells may come from the graft donor. The sequenced sample was PBMCs, mostly from graft donor cells, obtained 360 days after TCRalphabeta/CD19-depleted stem cell transplant. V gene TRBV27 combines with J gene TRBJ1-5; D may be TRBD1 (6 bases). The CDR3 DNA reads as TGTGCCAGCAGTTTAAAGGGCAACAGGGTGAGCGATCAGCCCCAGCATTTT. Translating it yields CASSLKGNRVSDQPQHF.